One and the same sample provided the 7 T cell receptor beta chains below, sequenced in a study of human T cells and chemical hapten exposure. Described time point: healthy volunteer bleed at 2 weeks. It was from unfractionated whole blood that total RNA was extracted. TCRdb recomputed calls from the RACE reads with MiXCR, one row per CDR3 protein. The data show approximately 33,000 distinct CDR3 sequences, about 7.2% seen once. The specimen was whole blood. These TCRs come from a human donor in good health. Some clones in this sample may be carry-over from other donors' samples.

With respect to this clonotype: One base away lies a much larger clone, so this may be a sequencing read error. The gene calls are TRBV27 and TRBJ1-5; perhaps TRBD1 as D (6 bases). CDR3 size: 16 residues. CDR1 and CDR2 (germline): MNHEY, SMNVEV (reference sequence). Trimming removed 1 base at V and 6 bases at J, with 16 bases between. The CDR3 DNA reads TGTGCCAGCAGTTTATTTTTTCGGGGGCAGGGTCAGCCCCAGCATTTT. Protein product: CASSLFFRGQGQPQHF.

The chain has TRBV20-1 and TRBJ1-4; D gene unclear. Looked up from germline, CDR1 is DFQATT and CDR2 is SNEGSKA (reference sequence). The ends were cut back, 6 bases at V and 0 bases at J, with 11 bases in the middle. The CDR3 contains 14 residues. In DNA, the CDR3 is TGCAGTGCCACCCTAAGTGCAACTAATGAAAAACTGTTTTTT. It codes for CSATLSATNEKLFF.

This clonotype was detected many times. The gene calls are TRBV2 and TRBJ1-2; 8 bases are a match to TRBD1. Germline CDR1 SNHLY, CDR2 FYNNEI. This CDR3 contains 14 residues. V lost 6 bases and J lost 8; bases outside the gene matches: 11. CDR3 DNA: TGTGCCAGCAGCGCTTTGCAGGGGGCTAGGGGCTACACCTTC. Translating it yields CASSALQGARGYTF.

This clonotype was picked up many times. This sequence joins TRBV29-1 and TRBJ2-2; 7 bases are a match to TRBD1. The V gene end was trimmed by 0 bases and the J gene end by 7 bases; junction bases not matched to a gene: 8. Germline CDR1 and CDR2: SQVTM and ANQGSEA. The CDR3 consists of 15 residues. The CDR3 nucleotides read TGCAGCGTTGAAGAGGTGACAGGGAAGGTCGGGGAGCTGTTTTTT. Translating gives CSVEEVTGKVGELFF.

This clonotype was seen at least ten times. The rearrangement uses TRBV5-1 and TRBJ2-5, with no clear D. V lost 2 bases, J lost 4 bases, and 3 bases lay in between. This CDR3 spans 11 amino acids. The germline gives CDR1 SGHRS, CDR2 YFSETQ. CDR3 nucleotide sequence: TGCGCCAGCAGCTTTACAGAGACCCAGTACTTC. Translated: CASSFTETQYF.

The chain recombines TRBV12-3 or TRBV12-4 with TRBJ2-1; 14 bases are a match to TRBD2. With V trimmed by 3 bases and J by 3 bases, 1 base remained unmatched. The CDR3 contains 16 residues. CDR3 coding DNA: TGTGCCAGCAGTTTCGGGACTAGCGGGGGCTACAATGAGCAGTTCTTC. This translates into CASSFGTSGGYNEQFF.

This rearrangement joins TRBV18 to TRBJ1-2; D might be TRBD1 (5 bases). Germline V gives CDR1 KGHSH, CDR2 LQKENI. The CDR3 runs to 16 residues. V lost 3 bases and J lost 2, with 16 bases in between. The CDR3 DNA sequence: TGTGCCAGCTCACCGGCGGGGGAAACGCGCAACTATGGCTACACCTTC. Amino acids: CASSPAGETRNYGYTF.